Only a few counts were recorded for the clone carrying this T cell receptor beta chain. The authors' processing: A per-sample median of roughly 100,000 TCRs was observed, with a range of about 20,000 to 700,000. TCRdb reprocessed the RACE reads via MiXCR and lists one record per CDR3 protein. For this entry, the V and J calls and clone size follow TCRdb and not the study's own pipeline. The profile shows under 60,000 distinct CDR3 sequences, 9.5% to 10% of them singletons. These data come from a study of human T cells and chemical hapten exposure. The overall study: Variation in per-sample TCR yields came mainly from small pooled library volume differences.

Time point defined: pre-sensitization, week 0. Treatment given: therapeutic diphenylcyclopropenone sensitization with weekly scalp DPC. Unseparated into fractions, whole blood served as the source from which total RNA was extracted. The germline CDR1 and CDR2 sequences are MNHNY and SVGAGI (reference sequence). The CDR3 is 13 residues long. Trimming stripped 5 bases from V and 10 bases from J, with 14 bases between. V usage is TRBV6-6 and J usage is TRBJ1-4; D is perhaps TRBD1 (5 bases). Specimen: whole blood, collected in connection with sensitization to the hapten diphenylcyclopropenone (DPC). This TCR came from a woman between 25 and 40 years old with alopecia areata. Some clones in this sample may be carry-over from other donors' samples. The CDR3 DNA reads as TGTGCCAGCAGTAAACAGGATTTCGGAAAACTGTTTTTT. This codes for CASSKQDFGKLFF.